What follows are 15 T cell receptor beta chains derived from one specimen sequenced in a study of T cell responses to AZD1222 COVID-19 vaccine. The data were produced by immunoSEQ multiplex PCR, yet TCRdb's version contains in-frame clones alone and is incomplete. Among 120,000 or so clones listed, around 86% were seen once. Here the sequenced sample was peripheral blood, taken 28 days after the second AZD1222 dose. The receptors stem from an adult who received the AZD1222 COVID-19 vaccine.

The count of this clone is one. The genes are TRBV28 and TRBJ1-1; no reliable D call. Trimming took off 7 bases at V and 1 base at J, with 19 bases between the two ends. The CDR3 runs to 16 residues. The germline V gene encodes CDR1 MDHEN and CDR2 SYDVKM. CDR3 bases: TGTGCCAGCACAACGGGTGGCGTCGCCCCGAACACTGAAGCTTTCTTT. It codes for CASTTGGVAPNTEAFF.

The chain recombines TRBV5-1 with TRBJ1-3; the D gene is possibly TRBD1 (6 bases). Germline CDR1 and CDR2: SGHRS and YFSETQ. The CDR3 is made up of 15 amino acids. V lost 4 bases to trimming and J lost 0 bases, with 11 bases between them. The DNA for the CDR3 is TGCGCCAGCAGCCCGGACAGCCACTCTGGAAACACCATATATTTT. It encodes CASSPDSHSGNTIYF.

The V gene is TRBV4-3, the J gene TRBJ2-3; 16 nucleotides match TRBD2. Germline V gene lookup returns CDR1 LGHNA and CDR2 YSLEER. V shed 4 bases, J shed 4 bases, and the junction held 2 bases outside the gene matches. CDR3 size: 16 residues. The CDR3 reads CASSLGLAGGADTQYF. The CDR3, as DNA: TGCGCCAGCAGCCTGGGACTAGCGGGGGGGGCAGATACGCAGTATTTT.

This clone was seen a few times. In DNA form, the CDR3 reads TGTGCCAGCACCAGGGGTGCGACCTCTTATGGCTACACCTTC. Its translation is CASTRGATSYGYTF. This chain uses TRBV6-5 with TRBJ1-2, with D possibly TRBD1 on 6 matching bases. This CDR3 contains 14 residues. The V and J ends lost 7 bases and 5 bases respectively, with 17 bases between them. Per the germline V gene, CDR1 is MNHEY and CDR2 is SVGAGI.

This chain uses TRBV2 with TRBJ1-5, with 9 bases aligning to TRBD1. The CDR3 loop spans 15 amino acids. Unmatched junction bases numbered 5, after V lost 5 bases and J lost 3 bases. Germline CDR1 SNHLY, CDR2 FYNNEI. The CDR3 coding sequence is TGTGCCAGCAGTCCACAGGGGGCCAACAATCAGCCCCAGCATTTT. It encodes CASSPQGANNQPQHF.

This chain joins TRBV5-1 and TRBJ2-2, with 7 positions matching TRBD1. The CDR3 totals 13 residues. J was trimmed by 7 bases and V by 4 bases; bases with no gene match: 4. CDR1 is SGHRS, CDR2 YFSETQ, per germline. The CDR3 spells CASSIQGNGELFF. CDR3 nucleotide sequence: TGCGCCAGCAGCATACAGGGGAACGGGGAGCTGTTTTTT.

In its sample, this clone was seen once. The rearrangement uses TRBV11-1 and TRBJ2-7; 8 bases fit TRBD1. The CDR3 runs 15 residues. V dropped 1 base and J dropped 7; count of bases not matched to a gene: 9. The V gene's germline CDR1 is SGHAT and CDR2 FQDESV (reference sequence). In DNA form, the CDR3 reads TGTGCCAGCAGCTTAGAGGACAGGGTACGAGGAGAGCAGTACTTC. It translates to CASSLEDRVRGEQYF.

The chain employs TRBV11-2 and TRBJ2-3; TRBD2 matches 9 bases. Trimming cost V 3 bases and J 2 bases; bases outside gene matches: 9. Germline loops: CDR1 SGHAT, CDR2 FQNNGV. The CDR3 contains 17 residues. This CDR3 reads CASSLGMAGGVTDTQYF. In DNA, the CDR3 is TGTGCCAGCAGCTTGGGGATGGCGGGGGGGGTCACAGATACGCAGTATTTT.

The chain links TRBV19 to TRBJ1-5, with D tentatively TRBD1 (5 bases). The CDR3 loop spans 16 amino acids. Deletions cut 3 bases from V and 9 bases from J, with 21 bases between. Germline CDR1 LNHDA, CDR2 SQIVND (reference sequence). The CDR3, as DNA: TGTGCCAGTAGTATCGAAGACAGTCTCCCAGGAGGGCCCCAGCATTTT. Residues: CASSIEDSLPGGPQHF.

V usage is TRBV23-1 and J usage is TRBJ1-4; D call uncertain. TRBV23-1 qualifies as an ORF whose function is uncertain. The length of the CDR3 is 14 residues. V lost 0 bases and J lost 11, with 13 bases in between. CDR3 loop: CASSQSPGMGKLFF. The CDR3 DNA reads as TGCGCCAGCAGTCAATCCCCGGGGATGGGGAAACTGTTTTTT.

This sequence joins TRBV2 and TRBJ1-3; 7 bases match TRBD1. Germline V gene lookup returns CDR1 SNHLY and CDR2 FYNNEI. CDR3 size: 14 residues. V was pared by 6 bases and J by 2 bases, with 4 bases of the junction left unmatched. The CDR3 loop reads CASRTGSAGNTIYF. DNA of the CDR3: TGTGCCAGCAGGACAGGGAGCGCTGGAAACACCATATATTTT.

In this sample, this clone turned up once. This sequence joins TRBV6-5 and TRBJ2-1; 7 nucleotides agree with TRBD2. The CDR3 is 15 residues long. V dropped 7 bases and J dropped 2; count of bases not matched to a gene: 8. Looked up from germline, CDR1 is MNHEY and CDR2 is SVGAGI. CDR3 DNA: TGTGCCAGCAAGAGGTCCGGGGGGACCTACAATGAGCAGTTCTTC. Its translation is CASKRSGGTYNEQFF.

The V call is TRBV7-9, the J call TRBJ1-4, with D hard to call. The CDR3 loop spans 16 amino acids. The V end was cut by 4 bases, the J end by 0 bases, with 12 bases between. Germline loops: CDR1 SEHNR, CDR2 FQNEAQ (reference sequence). CDR3 bases: TGTGCCAGCAGCTCCAACCTAGCAGCAACTAATGAAAAACTGTTTTTT. This gives the protein CASSSNLAATNEKLFF.

This chain connects TRBV2 to TRBJ2-7; the match to TRBD1 covers 9 bases. V lost 3 bases and J lost 4; bases outside the gene matches: 7. Germline V gene data show CDR1 as SNHLY and CDR2 as FYNNEI. The CDR3 runs to 15 residues. In nucleotides, the CDR3 is TGTGCCAGCAGTGATAGGGGACAGGGAACTTACGAGCAGTACTTC. It is translated as CASSDRGQGTYEQYF.

V gene TRBV12-3 or TRBV12-4 combines with J gene TRBJ2-7; 7 nucleotides agree with TRBD2. The CDR3 covers 13 residues. The junction had 6 bases not matched to a gene; V was cut back by 6 bases and J by 4 bases. CDR3 nucleotide sequence: TGTGCCAGCAGCCCCAACGGGGGGTACGAGCAGTACTTC. Its protein is CASSPNGGYEQYF.